These T cell receptor beta chains were read from a single sample in a study of T-cell memory formation after mild COVID-19. TCRdb re-called the 5' RACE reads through MiXCR, storing one row per CDR3 protein. The sample contains fewer than 350,000 distinct CDR3 sequences, over 15% of which appear only once. The specimen was PBMCs or a T cell subset sorted from them (not recorded which). Source of these receptors: a man aged 18-30 years who had mild COVID-19 (a few samples of this study predate the infection). Cell type and time point are not known. Each CDR3 is given with its conserved first and last residue. A D gene is named only where the DNA matches it firmly. Expanded clones are given a class, and other clones once, few, many or no size at all.

abundance: NA
v_gene: TRBV6-5
j_gene: TRBJ2-5
d_gene: TRBD2
CDR3nt: TGTGCCAGCAGTTATTACGGGGGGGCGAGGGAGACCCAGTACTTC
CDR3aa: CASSYYGGARETQYF

abundance: NA
v_gene: TRBV11-2
j_gene: TRBJ2-5
d_gene: NA
CDR3nt: TGTGCCAGCTGCCAGAGGGAGACCCAGTACTTC
CDR3aa: CASCQRETQYF

abundance: NA
v_gene: TRBV6-2/TRBV6-3
j_gene: TRBJ2-2
d_gene: NA
CDR3nt: TGTGCCAGCAGGCAAGTTACCGGGGAGCTGTTTTTT
CDR3aa: CASRQVTGELFF

abundance: few
v_gene: TRBV12-3/TRBV12-4
j_gene: TRBJ2-4
d_gene: NA
CDR3nt: TGTGCCAGCAGTTTAGGGGCCAAAAACATTCAGTACTTC
CDR3aa: CASSLGAKNIQYF

abundance: NA
v_gene: TRBV5-1
j_gene: TRBJ2-7
d_gene: NA
CDR3nt: TGCGCCAGCAGCTTGGGGGGCCACGAGCAGTACTTC
CDR3aa: CASSLGGHEQYF

abundance: NA
v_gene: TRBV7-9
j_gene: TRBJ2-5
d_gene: TRBD2
CDR3nt: TGTGCCAGCAGCCCGCCCCTGACTAGCGGGGGTCGGGCTTTCGGAGAGACCCAGTACTTC
CDR3aa: CASSPPLTSGGRAFGETQYF

abundance: few
v_gene: TRBV5-1
j_gene: TRBJ1-1
d_gene: NA
CDR3nt: TGCGCCAGCAGCCCAGGAGGGAGGGAAGCTTTCTTT
CDR3aa: CASSPGGREAFF

abundance: NA
v_gene: TRBV6-6
j_gene: TRBJ1-4
d_gene: TRBD1
CDR3nt: TGTGCCAGCAGGGGTATACAGGGGTTGCAAGTGTCGGTACGAGAAAAACTGTTTTTT
CDR3aa: CASRGIQGLQVSVREKLFF

abundance: few
v_gene: TRBV20-1
j_gene: TRBJ1-5
d_gene: NA
CDR3nt: TGCAGTGCTAGAGATCGGAGGTGGAATCAGCCCCAGCATTTT
CDR3aa: CSARDRRWNQPQHF

abundance: NA
v_gene: TRBV5-5
j_gene: TRBJ1-1
d_gene: NA
CDR3nt: TGTGCCAGCACCCTTCGGGACACCTTGAACACTGAAGCTTTCTTT
CDR3aa: CASTLRDTLNTEAFF

abundance: few
v_gene: TRBV12-3/TRBV12-4
j_gene: TRBJ2-3
d_gene: NA
CDR3nt: TGTGCCAGCAGTGCGGGACTTGGGCCCACAGATACGCAGTATTTT
CDR3aa: CASSAGLGPTDTQYF

abundance: few
v_gene: TRBV10-3
j_gene: TRBJ1-2
d_gene: NA
CDR3nt: TGTGCCATCAGTGAGACAGGAGACTATTATGGCTACACCTTC
CDR3aa: CAISETGDYYGYTF

abundance: NA
v_gene: TRBV3-2
j_gene: TRBJ1-1
d_gene: NA
CDR3nt: TGTGCCAGCAGCCGGGGGAGGGACGGAAGTAACACTGAAGCTTTCTTT
CDR3aa: CASSRGRDGSNTEAFF

abundance: few
v_gene: TRBV6-6
j_gene: TRBJ1-2
d_gene: TRBD1
CDR3nt: TGTGCCAGCAGTTACGGGACAGGCGAGGGCTACACCTTC
CDR3aa: CASSYGTGEGYTF

abundance: few
v_gene: TRBV7-2
j_gene: TRBJ1-6
d_gene: NA
CDR3nt: TGTGCCAGCAGCTTAGCGCGGGCAGGGCTTAATTCACCCCTCCACTTT
CDR3aa: CASSLARAGLNSPLHF

abundance: NA
v_gene: TRBV6-5
j_gene: TRBJ2-1
d_gene: TRBD1
CDR3nt: TGTGCCAGCAGTTACTCGAGGGGGCCCTACAATGAGCAGTTCTTC
CDR3aa: CASSYSRGPYNEQFF

abundance: few
v_gene: TRBV7-2
j_gene: TRBJ2-7
d_gene: NA
CDR3nt: TGTGCCAGCAGCTTAGATAAGGGATTCTACGAGCAGTACTTC
CDR3aa: CASSLDKGFYEQYF

abundance: NA
v_gene: TRBV10-2
j_gene: TRBJ2-7
d_gene: TRBD2
CDR3nt: TGCGCCAGCAGTGACGAGCTAGCGGCCCTATCCTACGAGCAGTACTTC
CDR3aa: CASSDELAALSYEQYF

abundance: NA
v_gene: TRBV7-2
j_gene: TRBJ2-5
d_gene: TRBD1
CDR3nt: TGTGCCAGCAGCCGAGACAGGGTACAAGAGACCCAGTACTTC
CDR3aa: CASSRDRVQETQYF

abundance: many
v_gene: TRBV20-1
j_gene: TRBJ2-5
d_gene: TRBD1
CDR3nt: TGCAGTGTTACCCGACAGGGGGCGAGGGAGACCCAGTACTTC
CDR3aa: CSVTRQGARETQYF

abundance: few
v_gene: TRBV7-6
j_gene: TRBJ1-4
d_gene: NA
CDR3nt: TGTGCCAGCAGCTTAGAAACCAGGATGACAACTAATGAAAAACTGTTTTTT
CDR3aa: CASSLETRMTTNEKLFF

abundance: few
v_gene: TRBV20-1
j_gene: TRBJ2-1
d_gene: NA
CDR3nt: TGCAGTGCTAGATCCCCCGGGGAACGGCAGTTCTTC
CDR3aa: CSARSPGERQFF

abundance: NA
v_gene: TRBV5-1
j_gene: TRBJ2-7
d_gene: NA
CDR3nt: TGCGCCAGCAGCTTGGGTCCCGAGCAGTACTTC
CDR3aa: CASSLGPEQYF

abundance: NA
v_gene: TRBV5-1
j_gene: TRBJ1-2
d_gene: NA
CDR3nt: TGCGCCAGCAGCTTGACCCCAGAGGCTAACTATGGCTACACCTTC
CDR3aa: CASSLTPEANYGYTF

abundance: NA
v_gene: TRBV20-1
j_gene: TRBJ1-1
d_gene: TRBD1
CDR3nt: TGCAGTGCTAGTTTCGGGACAGGGGGCGTGATGGTGGCTGAAGCTTTCTTT
CDR3aa: CSASFGTGGVMVAEAFF

abundance: NA
v_gene: TRBV2
j_gene: TRBJ2-1
d_gene: NA
CDR3nt: TGTGCCAGCAAAGGGGACGGCGATGAGCAGTTCTTC
CDR3aa: CASKGDGDEQFF

abundance: NA
v_gene: TRBV6-5
j_gene: TRBJ2-1
d_gene: NA
CDR3nt: TGTGCCAGCAGGCGACTAACGGCGACGGGGTATGAGCAGTTCTTC
CDR3aa: CASRRLTATGYEQFF